This TCR beta chain was identified during a study of blood T cell repertoires in COVID-19. The wider study: COVID-19 samples from acute and convalescent phases originated in the United States, Italy and Spain.

Trimming cost V 5 bases and J 6 bases; bases outside gene matches: 4. CDR1 SGHAT and CDR2 FQNNGV come from the germline V gene. This CDR3 is 14 amino acids long. This clone has at least ten counts. Per the study methods: Nucleated cell counts were estimated from reference gene primer amplification. Sequenced by immunoSEQ multiplex PCR; TCRdb stores in-frame clones only, minus some. V and J calls and clone size are copied from that table; D and trimming were computed from the DNA. Among about 62,000 clones listed, about 83% were seen once. V is TRBV11-2 and J is TRBJ2-1; 10 bases line up with TRBD1. The clonotype comes from a human donor in a cohort sampled during active COVID-19. The sequencing input was peripheral blood. The CDR3 sequence: CASSARDRGNEQFF. CDR3 bases: TGTGCCAGCAGCGCGCGGGACAGGGGCAATGAGCAGTTCTTC.